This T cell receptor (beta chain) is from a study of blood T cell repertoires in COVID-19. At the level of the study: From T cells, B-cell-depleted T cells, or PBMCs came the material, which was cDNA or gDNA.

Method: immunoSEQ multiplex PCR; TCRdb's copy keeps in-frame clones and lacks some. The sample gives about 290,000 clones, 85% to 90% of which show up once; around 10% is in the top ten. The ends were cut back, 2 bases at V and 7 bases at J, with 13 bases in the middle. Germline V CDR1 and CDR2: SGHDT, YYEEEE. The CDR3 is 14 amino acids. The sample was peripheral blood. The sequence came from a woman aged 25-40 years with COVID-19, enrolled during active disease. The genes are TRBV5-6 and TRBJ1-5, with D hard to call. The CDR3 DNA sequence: TGTGCCAGCAGCTTCGGGAGAGGCGGGCAGCCCCAGCATTTT. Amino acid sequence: CASSFGRGGQPQHF.